This T cell receptor beta chain was sequenced in a study of cytomegalovirus exposure and HLA in healthy donors. A word on this clone: Its matching antigen is unknown.

The study's findings and limits: In vitro checks showed that a few CMV-associated chains really do target CMV antigens. Most TCR sequences proved rare, with some public TCRs found in many donors.

Germline V gene sequence: CDR1 SGHTA, CDR2 FQGNSA. The CDR3 totals 12 residues. The V gene lost 3 bases and the J gene lost 8 bases, with 8 bases spanning the gap. Separation from the 666-subject first cohort characterized the 120-subject validation cohort, to which the donors belonged. Sequencing used immunoSEQ multiplex PCR; TCRdb keeps in-frame clones, though not all of them. The sample records fewer than 400,000 clones, around 90% being singletons. Sequencing used PBMCs. The J gene is TRBJ2-1, the V gene TRBV7-2, with D maybe TRBD2 (5 bases). This TCR derives from a man aged 30-40 years in good health and CMV-seronegative. The CDR3 nucleotides read TGTGCCAGCAGCTTCGCCGGGGATGAGCAGTTCTTC. Its translation: CASSFAGDEQFF.